The clone carrying this T cell receptor (beta chain) was seen at least ten times. Its cognate antigen is unknown. This record belongs to a study of T-cell reconstitution after alpha-beta-depleted transplantation in children. The CDR3 is made up of 13 amino acids. The germline V gene encodes CDR1 SGHTA and CDR2 FQGTGA. With 4 bases removed from V and 2 bases from J, the gap between germline ends came to 8 bases. Study-wide results and limits: Where alpha-beta T cells came from about two months after transplant was reportedly several hundred expanded graft clones. By one year post-transplant, T-cell counts and diversity largely arose from T cells that were newly produced. After transplant, high TCRbeta diversity at day 60 in some patients arose from surviving recipient T cells and thymic progenitors.

Library preparation (for TCRbeta) was performed with unique molecular identifiers. Each CDR3 protein is one row after TCRdb ran MiXCR on the PCR reads. The sample carries 90,000 to 130,000 distinct CDR3 sequences, around 6.4% recorded once. The TCR sequence derives from a male patient aged 2-10 years who had a stem cell transplant for acute lymphoblastic leukemia, so the T cells may come from the graft donor. The V and J genes are TRBV7-3 and TRBJ1-1; D ambiguous. The material was PBMCs, mostly from graft donor cells, obtained 360 days after TCRalphabeta/CD19-depleted stem cell transplant. In nucleotides, the CDR3 is TGTGCCAGCAGCTCCTCAACCAACACTGAAGCTTTCTTT. It codes for CASSSSTNTEAFF.